This T cell receptor beta chain was found in a study of cytomegalovirus exposure and HLA in healthy donors. Whole-study context: A later analysis reported the 95 to 150 validation repertoires used the same platform as the 666 first-cohort repertoires.

Whole-study results and caveats: Some public TCRs appeared in many individuals, while most sequences were rare. Confirmation in vitro established that three CMV-associated chains were specific for CMV antigens. Later, an analysis found that TCR clusters from the first cohort tended to co-occur in the 90 to 150 validation repertoires.

Assay used: immunoSEQ multiplex PCR; TCRdb lists only in-frame clones, some missing. This sample carries approximately 140,000 clones, approximately 87% of them seen once, and the ten largest clones take 2.9%. Concerning this clone: Its antigen is still unknown.

The CDR3 has 17 residues. With V trimmed by 1 base and J by 4 bases, 4 bases remained unmatched. Per germline, CDR1 MNHEY and CDR2 SMNVEV (reference sequence). The chain is built from TRBV27 and TRBJ2-2, with 12 bases identical to TRBD2. The clonotype was recovered from a man between 18 and 35 years old in good health and CMV-seronegative. Material for sequencing was PBMCs. For the CDR3, the DNA is TGTGCCAGCAGTTTATTGACTAGCGGGAGAATCACCGGGGAGCTGTTTTTT. Protein sequence: CASSLLTSGRITGELFF.